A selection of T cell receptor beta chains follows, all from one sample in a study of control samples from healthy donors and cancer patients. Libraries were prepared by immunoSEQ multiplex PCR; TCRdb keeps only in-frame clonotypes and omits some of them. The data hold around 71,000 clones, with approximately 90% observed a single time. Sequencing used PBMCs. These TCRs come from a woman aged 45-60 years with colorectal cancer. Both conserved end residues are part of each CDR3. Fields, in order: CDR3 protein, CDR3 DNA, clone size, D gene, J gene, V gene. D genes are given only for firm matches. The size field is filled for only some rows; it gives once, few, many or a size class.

CASTQGFSPLHF	TGTGCCAGCACCCAAGGTTTCTCACCCCTCCACTTT	-	-	TRBJ1-6	TRBV27
CASAQSTDTQYF	TGTGCCAGCGCTCAGAGCACAGATACGCAGTATTTT	-	-	TRBJ2-3	TRBV2
CATSEFGSSSGMTGELFF	TGTGCCACCAGTGAGTTTGGATCTTCTAGCGGGATGACCGGGGAGCTGTTTTTT	once	TRBD2	TRBJ2-2	TRBV24-1
CASSQAGDEKLFF	TGTGCCAGCAGTCAGGCAGGGGATGAAAAACTGTTTTTT	once	-	TRBJ1-4	TRBV5-6
CASSRGVEQYF	TGTGCCAGCAGCCGCGGAGTCGAGCAGTACTTC	-	-	TRBJ2-7	TRBV7-9
CASSLRRGRIGNTIYF	TGTGCCAGCAGCTTACGCCGGGGGCGAATTGGAAACACCATATATTTT	few	-	TRBJ1-3	TRBV13
CASSIGTGYGYTF	TGTGCCAGTAGTATAGGGACAGGCTATGGCTACACCTTC	-	TRBD1	TRBJ1-2	TRBV19
CASSFRTSADEQYF	TGTGCCAGCAGTTTTCGGACTAGCGCGGACGAGCAGTACTTC	once	TRBD2	TRBJ2-7	TRBV27
CASSRLGQETQYF	TGCGCCAGCAGCCGGCTGGGCCAAGAGACCCAGTACTTC	few	-	TRBJ2-5	TRBV5-1
CASRQGLNTEAFF	TGCGCCAGCAGACAGGGGCTAAACACTGAAGCTTTCTTT	-	TRBD1	TRBJ1-1	TRBV10-1
CASSRSLAVSSDEQYF	TGTGCCAGCAGTCGGTCACTAGCGGTTTCTTCGGACGAGCAGTACTTC	-	TRBD2	TRBJ2-7	TRBV3-1/TRBV3-2
CASSFGAGNYGYTF	-	once	-	TRBJ1-2	TRBV28
CASSKRASGSLYNEQFF	TGTGCCAGCAGCAAACGGGCTAGCGGGAGCCTATACAATGAGCAGTTCTTC	-	TRBD2	TRBJ2-1	TRBV6-4
CASSFQTSVLSSYEQYF	TGCGCCAGCAGCTTTCAGACTAGCGTCCTAAGCTCCTACGAGCAGTACTTC	once	TRBD2	TRBJ2-7	TRBV5-1
CASSLAERTYNEQFF	TGTGCCAGCAGCTTGGCCGAACGTACCTACAATGAGCAGTTCTTC	-	-	TRBJ2-1	TRBV5-4
CAWGTAEAFF	TGTGCCTGGGGGACAGCAGAAGCTTTCTTT	once	TRBD1	TRBJ1-1	TRBV30
CASSMTSGSSYNEQFF	TGTGCCAGTAGTATGACTAGCGGGAGCTCCTACAATGAGCAGTTCTTC	-	TRBD2	TRBJ2-1	TRBV19
CASSSRDRDQPQHF	TGTGCCAGCTCATCAAGGGATCGGGATCAGCCCCAGCATTTT	-	-	TRBJ1-5	TRBV18
CASKTQGVNLDTIYF	TGTGCCAGCAAGACCCAAGGGGTCAACTTAGACACCATATATTTT	-	-	TRBJ1-3	TRBV7-9
CASSWEFLNTEAFF	TGTGCCAGCAGCTGGGAGTTCCTGAACACTGAAGCTTTCTTT	once	-	TRBJ1-1	TRBV5-5
CASSLVVGVTNEKLFF	TGTGCCAGCAGCTTAGTTGTGGGCGTCACTAATGAAAAACTGTTTTTT	-	-	TRBJ1-4	TRBV7-9
CASNLAGSNSLAGELFF	TGTGCCAGCAACCTGGCAGGTTCAAACTCCTTGGCCGGGGAGCTGTTTTTT	-	-	TRBJ2-2	TRBV11-3
CASSSNWGGTEAFF	TGTGCCAGCAGCTCCAATTGGGGAGGCACTGAAGCTTTCTTT	-	-	TRBJ1-1	TRBV9
CASSWGTGGEQYF	TGTGCCAGCAGCTGGGGGACAGGGGGCGAGCAGTACTTC	-	TRBD1	TRBJ2-7	TRBV5-4
CAWAGPGLNYGYTF	TGTGCCTGGGCGGGGCCGGGCCTTAACTATGGCTACACCTTC	-	-	TRBJ1-2	TRBV30
CASSYDVGKNIQYF	TGTGCCAGCAGCTACGACGTGGGCAAAAACATTCAGTACTTC	-	-	TRBJ2-4	TRBV5-4
CVSRRDRGTAGELFF	TGTGTCAGTAGAAGGGACAGGGGAACCGCCGGGGAGCTGTTTTTT	-	TRBD1	TRBJ2-2	TRBV19
CASSSGLAGWQGQFF	TGTGCCAGCAGTTCCGGACTAGCGGGGTGGCAAGGGCAGTTCTTC	-	TRBD2	TRBJ2-1	TRBV6-2/TRBV6-3
CASSLIGGDGYTF	TGTGCCAGCAGTTTGATAGGGGGCGATGGCTACACCTTC	-	TRBD1	TRBJ1-2	TRBV12-3/TRBV12-4
CASSQDGTSLKETQYF	TGTGCCAGCAGCCAAGACGGGACTAGCTTGAAGGAGACCCAGTACTTC	few	TRBD2	TRBJ2-5	TRBV3-1/TRBV3-2
CASSVGLGYTEAFF	TGTGCCAGCAGTGTAGGGCTGGGGTACACTGAAGCTTTCTTT	-	-	TRBJ1-1	TRBV2
CASSLLIPGIKNIQYF	TGTGCCAGCAGCTTGTTGATTCCAGGGATCAAAAACATTCAGTACTTC	-	-	TRBJ2-4	TRBV5-4
CASSTRDIGNTIYF	TGTGCCAGCTCGACCCGGGACATTGGAAACACCATATATTTT	-	-	TRBJ1-3	TRBV7-8
CASSLADGPGRHTGELFF	TGTGCCAGCAGCTTAGCTGATGGGCCGGGGAGGCACACCGGGGAGCTGTTTTTT	-	-	TRBJ2-2	TRBV7-8
CASSDEDRGNTEAFF	TGTGCCAGCTCGGACGAGGACAGGGGAAACACTGAAGCTTTCTTT	once	TRBD1	TRBJ1-1	TRBV6-6
CASSFDGLNTEAFF	TGTGCCAGCAGCTTTGACGGTCTGAACACTGAAGCTTTCTTT	-	-	TRBJ1-1	TRBV5-5
CATSDEYGYTF	TGTGCCACCAGTGATGAGTATGGCTACACCTTC	-	-	TRBJ1-2	TRBV24-1
CASSLDEGTTDTQYF	TGCGCCAGCAGCTTGGATGAGGGAACTACAGATACGCAGTATTTT	-	-	TRBJ2-3	TRBV5-1
CASSVGQGRETQYF	TGTGCCAGCAGCGTGGGACAGGGTCGCGAGACCCAGTACTTC	once	TRBD1	TRBJ2-5	TRBV9
CASSAATDSYGYTF	TGTGCCAGCAGCGCGGCAACCGACAGCTATGGCTACACCTTC	-	-	TRBJ1-2	TRBV5-4
CASSEQGYTDTQYF	TGTGCCAGCAGCGAACAGGGTTACACAGATACGCAGTATTTT	-	-	TRBJ2-3	TRBV2
CASSLDRGQTEAFF	TGCGCCAGCAGCTTGGACAGGGGGCAGACTGAAGCTTTCTTT	-	TRBD1	TRBJ1-1	TRBV5-1
CASSEFSGEVETQYF	TGTGCCAGCAGTGAATTTAGCGGGGAAGTAGAGACCCAGTACTTC	-	TRBD2	TRBJ2-5	TRBV2
CASSSTSGGTGELFF	TGTGCCAGCAGTTCCACTAGCGGTGGCACCGGGGAGCTGTTTTTT	-	TRBD2	TRBJ2-2	TRBV27
CASSQGIGEETQYF	TGTGCCAGCAGCCAGGGCATTGGAGAAGAGACCCAGTACTTC	-	-	TRBJ2-5	TRBV3-1/TRBV3-2
CASSPPHRVGSGEGAGANVLTF	TGTGCCAGCAGCCCCCCCCACCGGGTCGGATCGGGGGAGGGAGCTGGGGCCAACGTCCTGACTTTC	-	TRBD2	TRBJ2-6	TRBV9
CASSFDGPANTGELFF	TGTGCCAGCAGTTTCGACGGACCGGCGAACACCGGGGAGCTGTTTTTT	-	-	TRBJ2-2	TRBV6-5
CASSGTKAEYYEQYF	TGTGCCAGCAGTGGGACAAAGGCAGAATACTACGAGCAGTACTTC	-	-	TRBJ2-7	TRBV28
CASSLVGGTGNTIYF	TGTGCCAGCAGCTTAGTAGGGGGTACGGGAAACACCATATATTTT	once	-	TRBJ1-3	TRBV7-8
CAWSGSGTYEQYF	TGTGCCTGGAGTGGGTCAGGGACCTACGAGCAGTACTTC	-	-	TRBJ2-7	TRBV30